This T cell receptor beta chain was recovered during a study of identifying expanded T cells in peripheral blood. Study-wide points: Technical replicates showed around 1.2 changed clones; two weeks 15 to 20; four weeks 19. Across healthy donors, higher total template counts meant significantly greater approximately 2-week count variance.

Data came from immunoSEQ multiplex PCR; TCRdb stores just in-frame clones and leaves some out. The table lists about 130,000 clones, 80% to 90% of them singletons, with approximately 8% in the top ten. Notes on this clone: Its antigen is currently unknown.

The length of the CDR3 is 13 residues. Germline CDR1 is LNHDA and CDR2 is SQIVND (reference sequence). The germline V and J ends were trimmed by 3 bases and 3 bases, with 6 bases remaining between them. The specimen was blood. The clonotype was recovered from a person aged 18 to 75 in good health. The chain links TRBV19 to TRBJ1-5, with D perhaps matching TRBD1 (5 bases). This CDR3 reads CASSMGLNQPQHF. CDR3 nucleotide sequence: TGTGCCAGTAGTATGGGGCTCAATCAGCCCCAGCATTTT.